A selection of T cell receptor beta chains follows, all from one sample in a study of cytomegalovirus exposure and HLA in healthy donors. Here immunoSEQ multiplex PCR was the method, and the copy in TCRdb shows in-frame clones only, minus some. In the table there are around 190,000 clones, roughly four fifths of which are singletons. The specimen sequenced was PBMCs. The source of these receptors is a man aged 18 to 30 in good health and CMV-seronegative. Each CDR3 is given with its conserved first and last residue. The order of the fields is clone size, J gene, D gene, V gene, CDR3 DNA, CDR3 protein. D genes are given only for firm matches. Expanded clones get a size class; other rows say once, few or many, or leave the size out.

NA	TRBJ1-5	TRBD1	TRBV30	TGTGCCTGGAAGGGGGCGAGCAATCAGCCCCAGCATTTT	CAWKGASNQPQHF
NA	TRBJ2-1	NA	TRBV7-6	TGTGCCAGCACCGGCGGAGGCTCCTACAATGAGCAGTTCTTC	CASTGGGSYNEQFF
few	TRBJ2-2	TRBD2	TRBV19	TGTGCCAGTAGCAGGCGGGGGGTGGACACCGGGGAGCTGTTTTTT	CASSRRGVDTGELFF
NA	TRBJ1-2	NA	TRBV20-1	TGCAGTGCCCGAACAGACTATGGCTACACCTTC	CSARTDYGYTF
NA	TRBJ2-5	NA	TRBV14	TGTGCCAGCAGTCCAGTTTGGCAGACAAACCAAGAGACCCAGTACTTC	CASSPVWQTNQETQYF
NA	TRBJ2-7	TRBD1	TRBV27	TGTGCCAGCAGCACACAGGGGTCCCTTGCCTACGAGCAGTACTTC	CASSTQGSLAYEQYF
once	TRBJ2-1	TRBD2	TRBV9	TGTGCCAGCAGCGTAGACGGGGGGGAGTCCTACAATGAGCAGTTCTTC	CASSVDGGESYNEQFF
few	TRBJ1-4	NA	TRBV4-2	TGTGCCAGCAGCCAAGATCTGGGGGAGGGGGTGGTTGAAAAACTGTTTTTT	CASSQDLGEGVVEKLFF
NA	TRBJ1-2	NA	TRBV25-1	TGTGCCAGCAGTGAAACGGGGAATTTAAACTATGGCTACACCTTC	CASSETGNLNYGYTF
few	TRBJ2-7	NA	TRBV5-6	TGTGCCAGCAGCTTACTAGGCTACGAGCAGTACTTC	CASSLLGYEQYF
NA	TRBJ1-2	TRBD1	TRBV7-9	TGTGCCAGCGCCTACAGGGGGCAATTAAAAGGGGGTGGCTACACCTTC	CASAYRGQLKGGGYTF
NA	TRBJ1-2	TRBD1	TRBV6-5	TGTGCCAGCAGTTACGGGCAGGGGGCGAACTATGGCTACACCTTC	CASSYGQGANYGYTF
NA	TRBJ2-3	NA	TRBV11-2	TGTGCCAGCAGCCGCCAGGCGACCCCTAGCACAGATACGCAGTATTTT	CASSRQATPSTDTQYF
NA	TRBJ1-2	NA	TRBV7-6	TGTGCCAGCAGCTTAGCCTCAGGGGTAACGGGCTACACCTTC	CASSLASGVTGYTF
NA	TRBJ2-1	TRBD2	TRBV5-4	TGTGCCAGCAGCCCCCCGGGGGGGGTGAACAATGAGCAGTTCTTC	CASSPPGGVNNEQFF
once	TRBJ1-2	NA	TRBV27	TGTGCCAGCAGTTCAGGGTCCTATGGCTACACCTTC	CASSSGSYGYTF
once	TRBJ2-1	TRBD2	TRBV30	TGTGCCTGGACGCGGGAGGAGCGTGAGCAGTTCTTC	CAWTREEREQFF
NA	TRBJ1-4	TRBD1	TRBV6-5	TGTGCCAGCAGTTTACAGGGGAGGAATGAAAAACTGTTTTTT	CASSLQGRNEKLFF
NA	TRBJ1-5	TRBD1	TRBV9	TGTGCCAGCAGCCCGACGGGACAGGGTGGACAGCCCCAGCATTTT	CASSPTGQGGQPQHF
NA	TRBJ2-1	TRBD2	TRBV7-9	TGTGCCAGCAGCGATCGCAGACTAGCGGGAGTCCATGAGCAGTTCTTC	CASSDRRLAGVHEQFF
NA	TRBJ2-1	TRBD2	TRBV9	TGTGCCAGCAGCGTAGCTCCTACTAGCGGGAGGGCCGGGGAGCAGTTCTTC	CASSVAPTSGRAGEQFF